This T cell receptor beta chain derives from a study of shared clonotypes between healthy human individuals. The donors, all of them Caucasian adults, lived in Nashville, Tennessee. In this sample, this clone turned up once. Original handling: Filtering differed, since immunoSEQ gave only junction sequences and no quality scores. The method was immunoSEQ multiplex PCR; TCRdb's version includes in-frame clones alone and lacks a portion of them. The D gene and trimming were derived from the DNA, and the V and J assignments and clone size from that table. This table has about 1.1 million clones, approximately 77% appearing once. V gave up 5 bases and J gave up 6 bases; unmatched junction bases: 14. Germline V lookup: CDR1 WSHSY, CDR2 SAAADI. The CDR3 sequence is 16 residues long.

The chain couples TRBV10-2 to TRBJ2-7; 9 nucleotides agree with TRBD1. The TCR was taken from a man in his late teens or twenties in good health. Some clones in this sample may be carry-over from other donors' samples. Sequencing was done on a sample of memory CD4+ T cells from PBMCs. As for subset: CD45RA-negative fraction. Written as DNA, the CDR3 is TGCGCCAGCAGTATCACCGGGACAGGGATTCCTCTCGAGCAGTACTTC. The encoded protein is CASSITGTGIPLEQYF.